These 2 T cell receptor beta chains share one sample of origin, sequenced in a study of shared clonotypes between healthy human individuals. The method was immunoSEQ multiplex PCR; TCRdb's version includes in-frame clones alone and lacks a portion of them. The table has roughly 330,000 clones, less than 85% seen once. Sequencing was carried out using memory CD4+ T cells sorted from blood. Indicated subset: CD45RA-negative fraction. These receptors came from a man aged 25-45 years in good health.

J is TRBJ2-3 and V is TRBV5-1; TRBD2 is a possible D gene (6 bases). The V gene lost 3 bases and the J gene lost 1 base, with 15 bases spanning the gap. Germline assignment: CDR1 SGHRS and CDR2 YFSETQ. The CDR3 totals 16 residues. The CDR3 protein is CASSSSGRKGTDTQYF. The CDR3 region has the DNA TGCGCCAGCAGCTCATCAGGGAGGAAAGGCACAGATACGCAGTATTTT. Variable domain in full (rest from reference TRBV5-1 and TRBJ2-3): KAGVTQTPRYLIKTRGQQVTLSCSPISGHRSVSWYQQTPGQGLQFLFEYFSETQRNKGNFPGRFSGRQFSNSRSEMNVSTLELGDSALYLCASSSSGRKGTDTQYFGPGTRLTVL.

This clone showed up just a few times. CDR3 sequence: CASSLVGQGGYGYTF. CDR3 DNA sequence: TGTGCCAGCAGCTTGGTGGGACAGGGTGGCTATGGCTACACCTTC. The rearrangement uses TRBV5-5 and TRBJ1-2, with 9 bases that match TRBD1. The CDR3 runs to 15 residues. Unmatched junction bases numbered 4, after V lost 0 bases and J lost 4 bases. Germline lookup yields CDR1 SGHKS and CDR2 YYEKEE (reference sequence).